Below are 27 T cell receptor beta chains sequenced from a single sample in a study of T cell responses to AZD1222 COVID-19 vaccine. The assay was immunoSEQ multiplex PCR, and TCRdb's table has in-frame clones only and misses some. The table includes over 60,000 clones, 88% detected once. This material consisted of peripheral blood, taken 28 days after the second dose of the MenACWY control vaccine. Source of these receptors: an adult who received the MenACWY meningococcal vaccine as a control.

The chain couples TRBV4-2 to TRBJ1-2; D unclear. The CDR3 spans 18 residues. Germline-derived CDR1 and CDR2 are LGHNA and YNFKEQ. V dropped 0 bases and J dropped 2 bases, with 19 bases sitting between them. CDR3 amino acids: CASSQDSGRQAQNYGYTF. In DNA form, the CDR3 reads TGTGCCAGCAGCCAAGATTCAGGCCGGCAGGCACAAAACTATGGCTACACCTTC.

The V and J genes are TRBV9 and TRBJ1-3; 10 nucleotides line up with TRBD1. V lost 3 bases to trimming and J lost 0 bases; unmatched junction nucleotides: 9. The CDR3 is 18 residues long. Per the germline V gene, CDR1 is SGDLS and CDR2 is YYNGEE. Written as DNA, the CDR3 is TGTGCCAGCAGCGCTGACCTGGGACAGGGGCCCTCTGGAAACACCATATATTTT. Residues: CASSADLGQGPSGNTIYF.

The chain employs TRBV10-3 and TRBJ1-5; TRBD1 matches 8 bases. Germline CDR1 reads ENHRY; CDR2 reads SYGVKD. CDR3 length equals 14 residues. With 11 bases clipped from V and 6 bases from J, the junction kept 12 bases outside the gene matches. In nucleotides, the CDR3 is TGTGCCCCCCAGGGGGCGGTGGGGTTTCAGCCCCAGCATTTT. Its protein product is CAPQGAVGFQPQHF.

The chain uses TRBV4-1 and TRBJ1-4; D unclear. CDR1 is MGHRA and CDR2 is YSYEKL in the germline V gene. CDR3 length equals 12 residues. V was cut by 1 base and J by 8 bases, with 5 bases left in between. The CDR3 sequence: CASSQVQEKLFF. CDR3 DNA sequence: TGCGCCAGCAGCCAAGTACAGGAAAAACTGTTTTTT.

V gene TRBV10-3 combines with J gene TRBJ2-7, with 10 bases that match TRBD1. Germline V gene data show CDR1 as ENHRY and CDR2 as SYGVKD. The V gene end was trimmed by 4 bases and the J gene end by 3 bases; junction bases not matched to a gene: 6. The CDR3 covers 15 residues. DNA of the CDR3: TGTGCCATCAGTGGGGACGACAGGGGGCTCTACGAGCAGTACTTC. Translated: CAISGDDRGLYEQYF.

The CDR3 DNA is TGTGCCAGCAGCCCCCGGGGCTACAATGAGCAGTTCTTC. This gives the protein CASSPRGYNEQFF. The V gene is TRBV7-2, the J gene TRBJ2-1; tentative D call: TRBD2 (5 bases). Germline V lookup: CDR1 SGHTA, CDR2 FQGNSA. Trimming shortened V by 5 bases and J by 3 bases, and 8 bases separated the two germline ends. The CDR3 has 13 amino acids. Looking up the rest from reference TRBV7-2 and TRBJ2-1 gives the full variable domain: GAGVSQSPSNKVTEKGKDVELRCDPISGHTALYWYRQSLGQGLEFLIYFQGNSAPDKSGLPSDRFSAERTGGSVSTLTIQRTQQEDSAVYLCASSPRGYNEQFFGPGTRLTVL.

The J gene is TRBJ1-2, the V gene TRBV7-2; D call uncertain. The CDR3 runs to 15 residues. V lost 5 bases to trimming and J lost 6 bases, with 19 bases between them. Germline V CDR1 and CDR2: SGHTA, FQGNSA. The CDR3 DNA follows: TGTGCCAGCAGCGCTCTAGGTGGGCCCCTGAATGGCTACACCTTC. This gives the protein CASSALGGPLNGYTF.

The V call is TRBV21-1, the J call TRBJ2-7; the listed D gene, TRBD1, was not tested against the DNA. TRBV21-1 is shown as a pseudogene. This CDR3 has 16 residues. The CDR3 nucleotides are TGTGCCAGCAGCAAGGCCCGTATAGGACACATCTACGAGCAGTACTTC. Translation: CASSKARIGHIYEQYF.

The CDR3 sequence is CASSQGPGNTEAFF. The CDR3 DNA follows: TGTGCCAGCAGCCAAGGTCCGGGTAACACTGAAGCTTTCTTT. This rearrangement joins TRBV3-1 (or the pseudogene TRBV3-2) to TRBJ1-1, with D uncertain. Looked up from germline, CDR1 is LGHDT and CDR2 is YNNKEL (reference sequence). With 1 base removed from V and 2 bases from J, the gap between germline ends came to 8 bases. This CDR3 comprises 14 residues.

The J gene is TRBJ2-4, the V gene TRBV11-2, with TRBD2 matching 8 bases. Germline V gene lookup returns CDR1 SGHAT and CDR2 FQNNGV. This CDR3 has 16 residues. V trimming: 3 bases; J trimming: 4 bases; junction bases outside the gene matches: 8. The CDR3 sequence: CASSFRGSGEKNIQYF. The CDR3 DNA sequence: TGTGCCAGCAGCTTTCGGGGTAGCGGGGAAAAAAACATTCAGTACTTC. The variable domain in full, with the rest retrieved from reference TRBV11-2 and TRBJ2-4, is EAGVAQSPRYKIIEKRQSVAFWCNPISGHATLYWYQQILGQGPKLLIQFQNNGVVDDSQLPKDRFSAERLKGVDSTLKIQPAKLEDSAVYLCASSFRGSGEKNIQYFGAGTRLSVL.

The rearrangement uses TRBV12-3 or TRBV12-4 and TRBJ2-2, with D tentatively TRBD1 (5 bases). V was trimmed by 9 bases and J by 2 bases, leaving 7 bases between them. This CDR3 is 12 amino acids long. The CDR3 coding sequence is TGTGCCAGTCAGGGAAACACCGGGGAGCTGTTTTTT. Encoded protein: CASQGNTGELFF.

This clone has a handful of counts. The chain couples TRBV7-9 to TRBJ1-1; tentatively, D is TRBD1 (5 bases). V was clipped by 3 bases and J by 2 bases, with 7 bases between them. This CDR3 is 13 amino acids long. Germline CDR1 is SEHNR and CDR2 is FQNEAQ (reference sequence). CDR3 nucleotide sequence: TGTGCCAGCAGCTTGACAGCCAACACTGAAGCTTTCTTT. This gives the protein CASSLTANTEAFF.

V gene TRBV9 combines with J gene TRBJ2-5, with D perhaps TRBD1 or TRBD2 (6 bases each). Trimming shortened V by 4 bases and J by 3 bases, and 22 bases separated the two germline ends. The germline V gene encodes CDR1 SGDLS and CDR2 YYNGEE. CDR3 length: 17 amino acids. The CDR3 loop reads CASSPRGAGAGKETQYF. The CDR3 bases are TGTGCCAGCAGCCCCCGCGGGGCAGGGGCCGGTAAAGAGACCCAGTACTTC.

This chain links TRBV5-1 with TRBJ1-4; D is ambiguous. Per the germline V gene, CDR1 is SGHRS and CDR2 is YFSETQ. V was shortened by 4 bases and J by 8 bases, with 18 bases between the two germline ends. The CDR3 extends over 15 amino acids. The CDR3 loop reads CASSPRSAEDEKLFF. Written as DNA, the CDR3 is TGCGCCAGCAGCCCGCGATCGGCGGAAGACGAAAAACTGTTTTTT.

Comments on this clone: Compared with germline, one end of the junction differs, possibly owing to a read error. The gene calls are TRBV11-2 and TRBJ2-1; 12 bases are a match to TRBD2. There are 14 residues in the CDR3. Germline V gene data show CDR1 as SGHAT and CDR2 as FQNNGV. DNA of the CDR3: TGTGCCAGCAGCGCCCCTAGCGGGAGGGCTCTAACGCTCTTC. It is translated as CASSAPSGRALTLF.

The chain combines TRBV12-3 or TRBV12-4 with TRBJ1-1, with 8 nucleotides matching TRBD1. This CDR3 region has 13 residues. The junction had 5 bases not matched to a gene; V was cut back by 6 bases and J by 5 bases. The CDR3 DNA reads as TGTGCCAGCAGGGGAAGACAGGGGACTGAAGCTTTCTTT. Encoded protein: CASRGRQGTEAFF.

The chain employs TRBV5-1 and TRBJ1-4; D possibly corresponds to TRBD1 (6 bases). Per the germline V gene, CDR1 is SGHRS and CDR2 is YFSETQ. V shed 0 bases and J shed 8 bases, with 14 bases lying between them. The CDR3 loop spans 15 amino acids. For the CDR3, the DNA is TGCGCCAGCAGCTTGGCCGTGGGGGCGTTGGAAAAACTGTTTTTT. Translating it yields CASSLAVGALEKLFF.

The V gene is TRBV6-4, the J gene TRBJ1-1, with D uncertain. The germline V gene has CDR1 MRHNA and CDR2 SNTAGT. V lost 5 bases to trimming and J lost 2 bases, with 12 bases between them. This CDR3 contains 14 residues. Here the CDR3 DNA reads TGTGCCAGCAGTCCCACGGCAGTTAACACTGAAGCTTTCTTT. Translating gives CASSPTAVNTEAFF.

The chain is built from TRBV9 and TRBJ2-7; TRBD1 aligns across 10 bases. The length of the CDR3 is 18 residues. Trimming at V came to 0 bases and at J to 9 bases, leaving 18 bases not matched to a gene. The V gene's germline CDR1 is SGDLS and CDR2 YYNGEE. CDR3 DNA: TGTGCCAGCAGCGTAGAGGGGACAGGGGTAACACACACTAGTGGGCAGTACTTC. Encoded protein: CASSVEGTGVTHTSGQYF.

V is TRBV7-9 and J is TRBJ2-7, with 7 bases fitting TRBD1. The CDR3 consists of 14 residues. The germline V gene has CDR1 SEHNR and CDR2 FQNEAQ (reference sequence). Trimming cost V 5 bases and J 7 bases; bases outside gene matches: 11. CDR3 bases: TGTGCCAGCAGCCAAGGGACAGCCAGGGTGGAGCAGTACTTC. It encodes CASSQGTARVEQYF.

Here the CDR3 reads CASSYRGSEEKLFF. CDR3 nucleotide sequence: TGTGCCAGCAGCTACCGGGGATCGGAGGAAAAACTGTTTTTT. The genes are TRBV9 and TRBJ1-4; D ambiguous. This CDR3 spans 14 amino acids. Germline values: CDR1 SGDLS, CDR2 YYNGEE. The ends were cut back, 4 bases at V and 8 bases at J, with 15 bases in the middle.

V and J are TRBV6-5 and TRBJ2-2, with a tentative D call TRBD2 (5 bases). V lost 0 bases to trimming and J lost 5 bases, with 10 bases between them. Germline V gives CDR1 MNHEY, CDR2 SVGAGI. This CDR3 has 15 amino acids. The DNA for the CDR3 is TGTGCCAGCAGTTACTCCACGGGGAGAACCGGGGAGCTGTTTTTT. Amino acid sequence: CASSYSTGRTGELFF.

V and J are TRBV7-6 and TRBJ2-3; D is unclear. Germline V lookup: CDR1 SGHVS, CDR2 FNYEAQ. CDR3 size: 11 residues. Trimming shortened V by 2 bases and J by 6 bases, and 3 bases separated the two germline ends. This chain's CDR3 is CASSLTDTQYF. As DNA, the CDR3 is TGTGCCAGCAGCTTAACCGATACGCAGTATTTT.

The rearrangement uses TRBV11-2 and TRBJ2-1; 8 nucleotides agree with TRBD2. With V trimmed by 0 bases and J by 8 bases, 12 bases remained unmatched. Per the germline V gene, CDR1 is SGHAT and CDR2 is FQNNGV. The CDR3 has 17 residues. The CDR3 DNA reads TGTGCCAGCAGCTTAGATTCCGGATCCGGGGGGGTGTATGAGCAGTTCTTC. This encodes CASSLDSGSGGVYEQFF. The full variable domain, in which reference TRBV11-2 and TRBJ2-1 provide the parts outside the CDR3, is EAGVAQSPRYKIIEKRQSVAFWCNPISGHATLYWYQQILGQGPKLLIQFQNNGVVDDSQLPKDRFSAERLKGVDSTLKIQPAKLEDSAVYLCASSLDSGSGGVYEQFFGPGTRLTVL.

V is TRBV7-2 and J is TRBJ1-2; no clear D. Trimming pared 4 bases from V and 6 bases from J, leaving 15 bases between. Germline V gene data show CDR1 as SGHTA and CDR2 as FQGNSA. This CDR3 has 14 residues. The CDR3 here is CASSSGRGPHGYTF. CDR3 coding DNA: TGTGCCAGCAGCTCCGGACGAGGCCCCCATGGCTACACCTTC.

The CDR3 region is CASSIKGGASGNTIYF. CDR3 bases: TGTGCCAGTAGTATCAAAGGAGGGGCCTCTGGAAACACCATATATTTT. This chain joins TRBV19 and TRBJ1-3; D is perhaps TRBD1 (5 bases). The CDR3 consists of 16 residues. Trimming shortened V by 3 bases and J by 0 bases, and 12 bases separated the two germline ends. CDR1 and CDR2 from the germline V gene are LNHDA and SQIVND (reference sequence).

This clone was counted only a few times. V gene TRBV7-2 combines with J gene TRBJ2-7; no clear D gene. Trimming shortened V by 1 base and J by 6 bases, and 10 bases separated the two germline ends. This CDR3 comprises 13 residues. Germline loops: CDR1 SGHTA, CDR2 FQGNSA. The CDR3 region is CASSLEDRREQYF. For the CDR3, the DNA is TGTGCCAGCAGCTTAGAGGATCGGCGCGAGCAGTACTTC. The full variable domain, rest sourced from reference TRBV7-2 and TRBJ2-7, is GAGVSQSPSNKVTEKGKDVELRCDPISGHTALYWYRQSLGQGLEFLIYFQGNSAPDKSGLPSDRFSAERTGGSVSTLTIQRTQQEDSAVYLCASSLEDRREQYFGPGTRLTVT.